Below are 20 T cell receptor beta chains sequenced from a single sample in a study of T cells in localized non-small cell lung cancer (dated by TCRdb to the early 2020s). The method was the immunoSEQ multiplex PCR assay. Entries here come from immuneACCESS through TCRdb and include only in-frame sequences with V and J called. Some clones fail to appear in such tables; in the studies checked, an unresolved V gene covers under half of the shortfall, and the cause of the remainder is unknown. The sample table contains about 62,000 clones; only one count was recorded for roughly 81% of them. The top ten hold around 4.3% of the sample. The sample here was PBMCs, taken before any cancer treatment. The source of these receptors is a man between 40 and 69 years old with stage II lung adenocarcinoma.

The chain links TRBV11-2 to TRBJ1-1; D gene unclear. Germline assignment: CDR1 SGHAT and CDR2 FQNNGV. This CDR3 region has 14 residues. Trimming removed 5 bases from V and 2 bases from J, with 12 bases in between. In DNA form, the CDR3 reads TGTGCCAGCAGCCCACAGACTGTTAACACTGAAGCTTTCTTT. Its protein is CASSPQTVNTEAFF.

This chain uses TRBV6-5 with TRBJ2-1; D is possibly TRBD1 (6 bases). The CDR3 spans 15 residues. CDR1 MNHEY and CDR2 SVGAGI come from the germline V gene. Trimming removed 5 bases from V and 4 bases from J, with 15 bases in between. CDR3 amino acids: CASSRLRTEYNEQFF. CDR3 in DNA: TGTGCCAGCAGTCGCCTTAGGACAGAGTACAATGAGCAGTTCTTC.

This sequence joins TRBV5-1 and TRBJ1-2; D is perhaps TRBD1 (6 bases). Trimming took off 1 base at V and 3 bases at J, with 16 bases between the two ends. CDR1 SGHRS and CDR2 YFSETQ come from the germline V gene. This CDR3 spans 16 amino acids. CDR3 DNA: TGCGCCAGCAGCTTGTCCCTTGACAGGACCTACTATGGCTACACCTTC. Its translation is CASSLSLDRTYYGYTF. Based on the CDR3 plus reference TRBV5-1 and TRBJ1-2, the full variable domain is KAGVTQTPRYLIKTRGQQVTLSCSPISGHRSVSWYQQTPGQGLQFLFEYFSETQRNKGNFPGRFSGRQFSNSRSEMNVSTLELGDSALYLCASSLSLDRTYYGYTFGSGTRLTVV.

This clone has a handful of counts. The chain carries TRBV7-3 and TRBJ2-1, with no clear D. This CDR3 comprises 13 residues. CDR1 is SGHTA and CDR2 is FQGTGA in the germline V gene. Trimming removed 0 bases from V and 6 bases from J, with 6 bases in between. The CDR3 sequence is CASSLTMSNEQFF. In nucleotides, the CDR3 is TGTGCCAGCAGCTTAACAATGAGCAATGAGCAGTTCTTC. The variable domain in full, with the rest retrieved from reference TRBV7-3 and TRBJ2-1, is GAGVSQTPSNKVTEKGKYVELRCDPISGHTALYWYRQSLGQGPEFLIYFQGTGAADDSGLPNDRFFAVRPEGSVSTLKIQRTERGDSAVYLCASSLTMSNEQFFGPGTRLTVL.

The sample holds one count of this clone. The V call is TRBV7-9, the J call TRBJ2-5, with 14 bases fitting TRBD2. J lost 4 bases, V lost 1 base, and 2 bases had no gene match. CDR1 is SEHNR, CDR2 FQNEAQ, per germline (reference sequence). The CDR3 runs to 16 residues. CDR3 nucleotide sequence: TGTGCCAGCAGCTTAGACGGACTAGCGGGAGGAGAGACCCAGTACTTC. This sequence encodes CASSLDGLAGGETQYF.

The chain employs TRBV14 and TRBJ1-2; D possibly corresponds to TRBD1 (5 bases). CDR3 size: 16 residues. Per the germline V gene, CDR1 is SGHDN and CDR2 is FVKESK. V gave up 0 bases and J gave up 4 bases, with 15 bases separating them. The CDR3 DNA is TGTGCCAGCAGCCAAGAAGGGGACTTCCTTTTCTATGGCTACACCTTC. It codes for CASSQEGDFLFYGYTF.

This sequence joins TRBV4-2 and TRBJ2-1; D not resolved. Germline values: CDR1 LGHNA, CDR2 YNFKEQ. The CDR3 is made up of 14 amino acids. V was clipped by 4 bases and J by 1 base, with 8 bases between them. The CDR3 DNA is TGTGCCAGCAGCCCCGACCCTTCCTACAATGAGCAGTTCTTC. Amino acid sequence: CASSPDPSYNEQFF.

In nucleotides, the CDR3 is TGCGCCAGCAGCCACCTCGGACTAGCGGGGGGGCGGGACTACAATGAGCAGTTCTTC. Translated: CASSHLGLAGGRDYNEQFF. V is TRBV4-1 and J is TRBJ2-1; 15 nucleotides align to TRBD2. V lost 3 bases and J lost 3; bases outside the gene matches: 9. The germline CDR1 and CDR2 sequences are MGHRA and YSYEKL. The CDR3 has 19 amino acids.

The chain carries TRBV5-4 and TRBJ2-1; a possible D gene is TRBD2 (6 bases). V was shortened by 2 bases and J by 2 bases, with 8 bases between the two germline ends. This CDR3 is built from 14 residues. CDR1 and CDR2 from the germline V gene are SGHNT and YYREEE (reference sequence). This CDR3 reads CASSFGGAYNEQFF. In nucleotides, the CDR3 is TGTGCCAGCAGCTTCGGCGGGGCCTACAATGAGCAGTTCTTC.

This chain links TRBV7-9 with TRBJ2-5; D unresolved. The CDR3 length is 13 residues. Looked up from germline, CDR1 is SEHNR and CDR2 is FQNEAQ (reference sequence). Trimming took 3 bases from V and 0 from J, leaving 5 bases between them. The DNA for the CDR3 is TGTGCCAGCAGCTTGAACCACCAAGAGACCCAGTACTTC. Encoded protein: CASSLNHQETQYF.

This sequence joins TRBV10-3 and TRBJ2-7; D is perhaps TRBD1 (6 bases). Trimming removed 0 bases from V and 1 base from J, with 13 bases in between. The germline CDR1 and CDR2 sequences are ENHRY and SYGVKD. This CDR3 region has 16 residues. The CDR3 bases are TGTGCCATCAGTGAGTCCCTGGACAGAGCTTCCTACGAGCAGTACTTC. Its protein product is CAISESLDRASYEQYF.

The J gene is TRBJ1-4, the V gene TRBV7-9, with TRBD1 as a possible D gene (5 bases). Trimming shortened V by 5 bases and J by 7 bases, and 17 bases separated the two germline ends. The CDR3 totals 15 residues. The germline V gene encodes CDR1 SEHNR and CDR2 FQNEAQ (reference sequence). CDR3 amino acids: CASSPMGDWTEKLFF. In DNA form, the CDR3 reads TGTGCCAGCAGCCCTATGGGGGATTGGACTGAAAAACTGTTTTTT.

This chain uses TRBV12-5 with TRBJ1-3, with TRBD1 identical over 7 bases. From germline, CDR1 is LGHNT and CDR2 FRNRAP. The trim removed 3 bases at V and 3 bases at J, leaving 5 bases unmatched. The CDR3 is made up of 15 amino acids. The CDR3 here is CASGLGTVDGNTIYF. The CDR3 coding sequence is TGTGCTAGTGGTTTAGGGACAGTCGATGGAAACACCATATATTTT.

This clone was seen a few times. The V call is TRBV7-9, the J call TRBJ2-3, with D perhaps matching TRBD2 (7 bases). In germline, CDR1 is SEHNR, CDR2 FQNEAQ (reference sequence). V lost 1 base to trimming and J lost 10 bases, with 9 bases between them. The CDR3 is 12 amino acids. In nucleotides, the CDR3 is TGTGCCAGCAGCTTAGAGGGGGGGGCGCAGTATTTT. This encodes CASSLEGGAQYF.

The chain is built from TRBV5-5 and TRBJ1-1; no firm D call. Germline CDR1 SGHKS, CDR2 YYEKEE (reference sequence). The CDR3 has 16 amino acids. Trimming took off 4 bases at V and 0 bases at J, with 16 bases between the two ends. CDR3 residues: CASSQIWTGMNTEAFF. The CDR3 DNA reads TGTGCCAGCAGCCAAATTTGGACGGGTATGAACACTGAAGCTTTCTTT.

This chain joins TRBV15 and TRBJ2-7; 7 bases line up with TRBD2. The junction had 7 bases not matched to a gene; V was cut back by 0 bases and J by 2 bases. The CDR3 totals 16 residues. Looked up from germline, CDR1 is LNHNV and CDR2 is YYDKDF (reference sequence). The CDR3: CATSRDLGSGTYEQYF. DNA of the CDR3: TGTGCCACCAGCAGAGACCTTGGAAGCGGGACCTACGAGCAGTACTTC.

J is TRBJ1-3 and V is TRBV25-1, with TRBD1 as a possible D gene (5 bases). The CDR3 runs to 13 residues. CDR1 is MGHDK and CDR2 is SYGVNS in the germline V gene. The germline V and J ends were trimmed by 4 bases and 9 bases, with 13 bases remaining between them. CDR3 nucleotides: TGTGCCAGCAGTGGGCTCGGGGCGAGCACCATATATTTT. Amino acid sequence: CASSGLGASTIYF.

The V and J genes are TRBV14 and TRBJ2-2, with a tentative D call TRBD2 (6 bases). The germline V gene has CDR1 SGHDN and CDR2 FVKESK. Trimming removed 0 bases at V and 5 bases at J, with 7 bases between. The CDR3 contains 14 residues. This CDR3 is CASSQEGGTGELFF. The CDR3 bases are TGTGCCAGCAGCCAAGAGGGGGGTACCGGGGAGCTGTTTTTT.

This clone was counted a single time. J is TRBJ1-2 and V is TRBV29-1, with 8 positions matching TRBD1. The CDR3 sequence is 14 residues long. V was clipped by 0 bases and J by 7 bases; unmatched bases: 7. Germline-derived CDR1 and CDR2 are SQVTM and ANQGSEA. CDR3 bases: TGCAGCGTTGAAGATCAGGAACAGGGGGGTGGCTACACCTTC. Its translation is CSVEDQEQGGGYTF.

V and J are TRBV28 and TRBJ1-1, with TRBD1 as a possible D gene (5 bases). The CDR3 has 13 amino acids. Trimming pared 4 bases from V and 3 bases from J, leaving 9 bases between. CDR1 and CDR2 (germline): MDHEN, SYDVKM. As DNA, the CDR3 is TGTGCCAGCAGTTGGGGGACGGACACTGAAGCTTTCTTT. Protein product: CASSWGTDTEAFF.